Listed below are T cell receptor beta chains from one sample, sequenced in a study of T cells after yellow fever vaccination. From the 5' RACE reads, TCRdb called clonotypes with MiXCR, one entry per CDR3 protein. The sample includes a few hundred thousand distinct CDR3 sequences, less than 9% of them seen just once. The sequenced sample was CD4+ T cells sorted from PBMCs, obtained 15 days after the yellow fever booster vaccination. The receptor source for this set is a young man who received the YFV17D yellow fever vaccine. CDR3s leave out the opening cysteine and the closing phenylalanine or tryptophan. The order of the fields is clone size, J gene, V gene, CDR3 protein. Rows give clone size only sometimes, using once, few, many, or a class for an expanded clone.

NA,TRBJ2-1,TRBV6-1,ASSVQMDNEQF
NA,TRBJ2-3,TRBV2,ASSERSGRTDTQY
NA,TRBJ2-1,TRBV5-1,AISLAARTSGSNEQF
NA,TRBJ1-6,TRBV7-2,ASSSTPGQGALH
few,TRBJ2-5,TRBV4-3,ASSQDAGVAETQY
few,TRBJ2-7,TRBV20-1,SARRAREVKEQY
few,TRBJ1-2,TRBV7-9,ASSSYSVSPGYT
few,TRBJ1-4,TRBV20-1,SANRNPNEKLF
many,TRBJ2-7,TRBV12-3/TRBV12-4,ASSLLGTYYEQY
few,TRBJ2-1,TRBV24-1,ATSDPSGEQF
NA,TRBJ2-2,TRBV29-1,SVKTDTYGGELF
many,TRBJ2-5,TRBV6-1,ASKTQGETQY
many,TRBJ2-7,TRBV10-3,AIKGEEGEQY
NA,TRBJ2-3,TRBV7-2,ASSPPSNTDTQY
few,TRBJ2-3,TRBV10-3,AISPRVSYDTDTQY
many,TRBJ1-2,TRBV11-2,ASRFPKGTENYGYT
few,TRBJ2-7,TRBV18,ASRTRGGPGYEQY
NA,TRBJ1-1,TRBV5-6,ASSLAGASRTTEAF
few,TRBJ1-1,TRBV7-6,ASSLLTGGYTEAF
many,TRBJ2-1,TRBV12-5,ASGWGTYNEQF
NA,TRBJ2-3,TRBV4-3,ASSQDLDKRGPVDTQY
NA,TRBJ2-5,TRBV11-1,ASSLGVDGRTSPETQY
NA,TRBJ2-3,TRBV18,ASSPPEAATVGTQY
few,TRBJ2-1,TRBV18,ASSRLTDEQF
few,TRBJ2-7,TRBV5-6,ASTNLVKGGGYEQY
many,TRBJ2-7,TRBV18,ASSPRASTYEQY
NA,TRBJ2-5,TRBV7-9,ASSLAGRQGETQY
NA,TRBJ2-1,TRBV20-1,SALARYNEQF
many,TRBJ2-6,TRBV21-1,ASSRTGICGANVLT
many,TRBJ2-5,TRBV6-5,ASSWTGQETQY
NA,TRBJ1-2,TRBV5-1,ASSLVAGGSGGYT
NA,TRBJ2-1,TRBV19,ASRFLASGIGNEQF
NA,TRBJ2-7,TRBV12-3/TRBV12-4,ASSSPGQRFKYEQY
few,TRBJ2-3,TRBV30,AWSGRVRTDTQY
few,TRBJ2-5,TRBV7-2,ASSPMTSRETQY
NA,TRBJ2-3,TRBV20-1,SAPITDTQY
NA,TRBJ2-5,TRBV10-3,AIRRDLLQETQY
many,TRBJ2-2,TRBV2,ASRTSGRAGELF
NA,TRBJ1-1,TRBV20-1,SARRAILDTEAF
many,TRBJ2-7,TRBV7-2,ASSPGRRDYEQY
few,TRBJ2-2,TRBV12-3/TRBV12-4,ASSRQGANTGELF
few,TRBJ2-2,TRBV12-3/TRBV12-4,ASKEGSYTGELF
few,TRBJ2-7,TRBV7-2,ASSLDGVTSYEQY
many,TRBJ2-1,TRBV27,ASTPYRVPEFNVLDEQF
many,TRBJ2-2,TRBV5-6,ASSLGSYRGAGGELF
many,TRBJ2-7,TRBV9,ASSAGGDHFYEQY
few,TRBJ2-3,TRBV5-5,ASSKTWGTDTQY
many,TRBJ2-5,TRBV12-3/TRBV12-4,ASSPQDPRRETQY
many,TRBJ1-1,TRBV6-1,ASKRGAVGAF
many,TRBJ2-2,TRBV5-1,ASSLRLAGVTGELF
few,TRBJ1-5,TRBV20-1,SARDSSLQPQH
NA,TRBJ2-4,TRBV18,ASSSQGEDIQY
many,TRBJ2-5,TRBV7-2,ASSQGGVRETQY
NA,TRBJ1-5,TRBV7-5,ISVPEAYGDRGLRQPQH